This TCR beta chain was captured in a study of shared clonotypes between healthy human individuals. All the donors were Caucasian adults who lived in Nashville, Tennessee. Genomic DNA from unsorted samples was obtained from around 93 million PBMCs (per sample). Germline assignment: CDR1 MDHEN and CDR2 SYDVKM. The CDR3 consists of 16 residues. Trimming stripped 4 bases from V and 5 bases from J, with 18 bases between. Deep-level settings were used for running the assay. Each cell subset's genomic DNA was divided evenly among several immunoSEQ plates. Only in-frame clones appear in the TCRdb table, and some are missing; sequencing was by immunoSEQ multiplex PCR. There are fewer than 600,000 clones in the sample; around 79% occur only once, and about 13% lies in the top ten.

Material: PBMCs. The clonotype was recovered from a woman aged 40 to 49 in good health. Some clones in this sample may be carry-over from other donors' samples. The chain has TRBV28 and TRBJ2-1; D gene ambiguous. CDR3 DNA sequence: TGTGCCAGCAGTTCCTTTAGAGACCTATACAACAATGAGCAGTTCTTC. This gives the protein CASSSFRDLYNNEQFF.